These 21 T cell receptor beta chains were sequenced from one sample in a study of blood T cell repertoires in COVID-19 (dated by TCRdb to the early 2020s). Receptor libraries were prepared by the immunoSEQ multiplex PCR assay. This is the immuneACCESS table as TCRdb keeps it, with only in-frame sequences that have V and J called. A part of the clones is gone; compared with another copy, unresolved V genes explain less than half, and the rest is unexplained. The sample data list 150,000 to 200,000 clones, and roughly 85% of these were observed just once. The ten most abundant clones make up over 2.5% of the sample. The sequencing input was peripheral blood. The receptors here all came from a man aged 55 to 70 with acute or convalescent COVID-19.

The J gene is TRBJ2-7, the V gene TRBV29-1; 8 bases agree with TRBD2. J gave up 5 bases and V 0 bases, and 9 bases lay outside the gene matches. This CDR3 contains 15 residues. The germline V gene encodes CDR1 SQVTM and CDR2 ANQGSEA. The CDR3 DNA reads as TGCAGCGTTGAAGAGTTTCGGGGCGGGGGGAACGAGCAGTACTTC. Translation: CSVEEFRGGGNEQYF.

The J gene is TRBJ2-2, the V gene TRBV18, with 7 bases identical to TRBD1. The length of the CDR3 is 16 residues. Germline lookup yields CDR1 KGHSH and CDR2 LQKENI. Trimming took 5 bases from V and 4 from J; bases not matched to a gene: 10. The CDR3 nucleotides read TGTGCCAGCTCATTCGGGACAGATCAGAGCACCGGGGAGCTGTTTTTT. Translating gives CASSFGTDQSTGELFF.

The chain combines TRBV5-1 with TRBJ2-5, with 7 bases identical to TRBD1. Losses at the gene ends were 0 bases for V and 5 bases for J; bases not matched to a gene: 4. Per germline, CDR1 SGHRS and CDR2 YFSETQ. The CDR3 sequence is 14 residues long. Here the CDR3 DNA reads TGCGCCAGCAGCTTGGTTGGACAGGTCGAGACCCAGTACTTC. This encodes CASSLVGQVETQYF. The full variable domain, in which reference TRBV5-1 and TRBJ2-5 provide the parts outside the CDR3, is KAGVTQTPRYLIKTRGQQVTLSCSPISGHRSVSWYQQTPGQGLQFLFEYFSETQRNKGNFPGRFSGRQFSNSRSEMNVSTLELGDSALYLCASSLVGQVETQYFGPGTRLLVL.

This clone has just a few counts. This rearrangement joins TRBV5-1 to TRBJ2-1, with 7 bases that match TRBD1. The V gene end was trimmed by 5 bases and the J gene end by 5 bases; junction bases not matched to a gene: 10. CDR3 length equals 15 residues. CDR1 and CDR2 (germline): SGHRS, YFSETQ. Written as DNA, the CDR3 is TGCGCCAGCAGGAAGGACAGGTACTTGGACAATGAGCAGTTCTTC. Encoded protein: CASRKDRYLDNEQFF.

About this clone: The same CDR3 arises from other DNA sequences in this sample as well. The chain links TRBV18 to TRBJ2-3; 13 bases agree with TRBD2. V lost 0 bases, J lost 2 bases, and 2 bases stayed unmatched. Per germline, CDR1 KGHSH and CDR2 LQKENI. The CDR3 has 17 residues. CDR3 in amino acids: CASSPPGLAGFTDTQYF. The CDR3 DNA sequence: TGTGCCAGCTCACCACCGGGACTAGCGGGGTTCACAGATACGCAGTATTTT.

The V call is TRBV7-9, the J call TRBJ2-5, with 9 positions matching TRBD1. Germline CDR1 and CDR2: SEHNR and FQNEAQ (reference sequence). The CDR3 spans 15 residues. Unmatched junction bases numbered 8, after V lost 4 bases and J lost 5 bases. CDR3 loop: CASSSGTGYVETQYF. As DNA, the CDR3 is TGTGCCAGCAGCTCCGGGACAGGGTATGTGGAGACCCAGTACTTC.

This chain links TRBV28 with TRBJ2-4, with TRBD1 matching 8 bases. The CDR3 extends over 16 amino acids. V dropped 7 bases and J dropped 2; count of bases not matched to a gene: 10. Germline loops: CDR1 MDHEN, CDR2 SYDVKM. The CDR3, as DNA: TGTGCCAGCACCGAGGACAGGGATGGGTCCAAAAACATTCAGTACTTC. It is translated as CASTEDRDGSKNIQYF. The full variable domain, completed using reference TRBV28 and TRBJ2-4, is DVKVTQSSRYLVKRTGEKVFLECVQDMDHENMFWYRQDPGLGLRLIYFSYDVKMKEKGDIPEGYSVSREKKERFSLILESASTNQTSMYLCASTEDRDGSKNIQYFGAGTRLSVL.

This chain uses TRBV9 with TRBJ2-7; possibly TRBD2 for D (6 bases). V was cut by 6 bases and J by 4 bases, with 14 bases left in between. The germline V gene encodes CDR1 SGDLS and CDR2 YYNGEE. The CDR3 runs 13 residues. The CDR3 sequence is CASTPGGSYEQYF. CDR3 sequence (DNA): TGTGCCAGCACCCCAGGAGGGAGTTACGAGCAGTACTTC.

This clone was detected once. The chain employs TRBV23-1 and TRBJ1-6, with a weak D call TRBD1 (5 bases). TRBV23-1 is an open reading frame, and its role is uncertain. The V gene lost 6 bases and the J gene lost 3 bases, with 15 bases spanning the gap. The CDR3 has 16 amino acids. This CDR3 is CASRPPWGVYNSPLHF. The CDR3 region has the DNA TGCGCCAGCAGACCGCCCTGGGGGGTCTATAATTCACCCCTCCACTTT.

This clone was observed once. V is TRBV4-2 and J is TRBJ2-1; 8 bases fit TRBD2. Germline loops: CDR1 LGHNA, CDR2 YNFKEQ. Germline trimming cut 1 base from V and 7 bases from J; bases unmatched to any gene: 9. This CDR3 is built from 16 residues. The CDR3, as DNA: TGTGCCAGCAGCCAAGTCCCCGGACTAGCAGGGAATGAGCAGTTCTTC. Translating it yields CASSQVPGLAGNEQFF.

The chain employs TRBV9 and TRBJ1-4, with D perhaps TRBD1 (5 bases). Germline CDR1 SGDLS, CDR2 YYNGEE. Trimming removed 3 bases at V and 0 bases at J, with 9 bases between. This CDR3 comprises 15 residues. The CDR3 DNA follows: TGTGCCAGCAGCGGACAGAGCACAACTAATGAAAAACTGTTTTTT. Translated, it gives CASSGQSTTNEKLFF.

The V gene is TRBV18, the J gene TRBJ1-4; no reliable D call. Deletions cut 3 bases from V and 8 bases from J, with 10 bases between. The CDR3 contains 13 residues. The germline gives CDR1 KGHSH, CDR2 LQKENI. CDR3 sequence reads: CASSPRSGEKLFF. As DNA, the CDR3 is TGTGCCAGCTCACCCCGATCAGGAGAAAAACTGTTTTTT.

V usage is TRBV20-1 and J usage is TRBJ2-5; 14 nucleotides align to TRBD2. The CDR3 has 17 amino acids. Per the germline V gene, CDR1 is DFQATT and CDR2 is SNEGSKA (reference sequence). V shed 3 bases, J shed 1 base, and the junction held 7 bases outside the gene matches. CDR3: CSASSGTSGSGQETQYF. The CDR3 nucleotides read TGCAGTGCTAGTTCCGGGACTAGCGGGAGTGGCCAAGAGACCCAGTACTTC.

A remark on this clone: This sample includes further DNA sequences coding for the same CDR3. This chain links TRBV9 with TRBJ1-1; D is undetermined. From germline, CDR1 is SGDLS and CDR2 YYNGEE. The V gene lost 4 bases and the J gene lost 0 bases, with 7 bases spanning the gap. The CDR3 extends over 13 amino acids. Written as DNA, the CDR3 is TGTGCCAGCAGCCCGCAGGTGAACACTGAAGCTTTCTTT. This translates into CASSPQVNTEAFF.

The chain joins TRBV2 to TRBJ2-7; no firm D call. Germline assignment: CDR1 SNHLY and CDR2 FYNNEI. The CDR3 loop spans 14 amino acids. V was trimmed by 6 bases and J by 2 bases, leaving 14 bases between them. CDR3 sequence: CASRPTGSPYEQYF. DNA for the CDR3: TGTGCCAGCAGACCCACCGGGTCTCCCTACGAGCAGTACTTC.

This clone was seen a handful of times. The chain couples TRBV4-3 to TRBJ1-1, with D perhaps TRBD1 (6 bases). Per germline, CDR1 LGHNA and CDR2 YSLEER. Trimming shortened V by 3 bases and J by 1 base, and 9 bases separated the two germline ends. The CDR3 covers 14 residues. In DNA, the CDR3 is TGCGCCAGCAGCCATCGAGGGGGGAACACTGAAGCTTTCTTT. Protein product: CASSHRGGNTEAFF.

The chain combines TRBV2 with TRBJ2-3, with 7 nucleotides matching TRBD1. CDR3 length equals 15 residues. CDR1 SNHLY and CDR2 FYNNEI come from the germline V gene. J gave up 6 bases and V 8 bases, and 14 bases lay outside the gene matches. CDR3 region: CASGGQRLFEDTQYF. The DNA of the CDR3 is TGTGCCAGCGGGGGACAGCGCTTGTTTGAGGATACGCAGTATTTT.

The J gene is TRBJ2-5, the V gene TRBV3-1 (or the pseudogene TRBV3-2), with D possibly matching TRBD1 (6 bases). The CDR3 is 14 residues long. Trimming removed 1 base at V and 2 bases at J, with 8 bases between. In germline, CDR1 is LGHDT, CDR2 YNNKEL (reference sequence). CDR3 amino acids: CASSQVRGQETQYF. The CDR3 DNA reads as TGTGCCAGCAGCCAAGTGAGGGGGCAAGAGACCCAGTACTTC.

V gene TRBV5-4 combines with J gene TRBJ1-6; D gene uncertain. The CDR3 length is 14 residues. From germline, CDR1 is SGHNT and CDR2 YYREEE (reference sequence). Between the trimmed V and J ends, which lost 2 bases and 7 bases, there was a span of 10 bases. The CDR3 loop reads CASSFYGGNSPLHF. The CDR3 region has the DNA TGTGCCAGCAGCTTTTATGGTGGCAATTCACCCCTCCACTTT.

The rearrangement links TRBV6-2 or TRBV6-3 to TRBJ2-5; no definite D call. The length of the CDR3 is 13 residues. Germline assignment: CDR1 MNHEY and CDR2 SVGEGT. The V and J ends lost 2 bases and 2 bases respectively, with 6 bases between them. The chain's CDR3 is CASSYGGQETQYF. CDR3 bases: TGTGCCAGCAGTTACGGCGGACAAGAGACCCAGTACTTC.

The rearrangement uses TRBV27 and TRBJ1-5, with 7 bases lining up with TRBD1. Unmatched junction bases numbered 11, after V lost 4 bases and J lost 2 bases. Germline assignment: CDR1 MNHEY and CDR2 SMNVEV (reference sequence). The CDR3 is 17 residues long. The CDR3 loop reads CASSYAPSTGGNQPQHF. In DNA form, the CDR3 reads TGTGCCAGCAGTTACGCCCCGAGTACAGGGGGCAATCAGCCCCAGCATTTT.